The clone carrying this T cell receptor (beta chain) was observed at least ten times. Germline assignment: CDR1 DFQATT and CDR2 SNEGSKA (reference sequence). The CDR3 loop spans 13 amino acids. V shed 8 bases and J 6 bases; nucleotides not matched to a gene: 13. Diagnoses rested on clinical symptoms, serum thyroxine and TRAb, thyroid ultrasound and orbital computed tomography. This entry comes from a study of T cells in Graves' hyperthyroidism and ophthalmopathy. There were TCR beta CDR3 regions amplified from RNA transcripts. Using the HTBI primer set, a first-round RT-PCR was run on the TCR CDR3. TCRdb processed the multiplex PCR reads anew with MiXCR; each CDR3 protein has one entry. The data show around 290,000 distinct CDR3 sequences, roughly 15% seen once.

The sequence was obtained from a woman aged 40-49 years with Graves' hyperthyroidism. This chain joins TRBV20-1 and TRBJ2-7, with 7 nucleotides matching TRBD1. Sequences were obtained from blood. CDR3 DNA sequence: TGCAGTCCAAGGGGACAGACCTCGGGCGAGCAGTACTTC. Protein sequence: CSPRGQTSGEQYF.